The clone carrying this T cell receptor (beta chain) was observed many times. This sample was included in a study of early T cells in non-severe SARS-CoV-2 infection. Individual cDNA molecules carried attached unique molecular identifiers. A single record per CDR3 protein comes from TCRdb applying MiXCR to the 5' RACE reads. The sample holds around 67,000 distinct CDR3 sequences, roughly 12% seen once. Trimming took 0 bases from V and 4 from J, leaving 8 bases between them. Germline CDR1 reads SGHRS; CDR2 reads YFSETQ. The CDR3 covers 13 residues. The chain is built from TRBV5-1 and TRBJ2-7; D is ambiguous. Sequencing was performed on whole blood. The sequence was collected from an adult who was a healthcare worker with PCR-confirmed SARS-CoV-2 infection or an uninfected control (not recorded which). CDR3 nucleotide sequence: TGCGCCAGCAGCTTGGAGGGCGGATACGAGCAGTACTTC. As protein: CASSLEGGYEQYF. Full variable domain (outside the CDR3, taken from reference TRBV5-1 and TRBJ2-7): KAGVTQTPRYLIKTRGQQVTLSCSPISGHRSVSWYQQTPGQGLQFLFEYFSETQRNKGNFPGRFSGRQFSNSRSEMNVSTLELGDSALYLCASSLEGGYEQYFGPGTRLTVT.